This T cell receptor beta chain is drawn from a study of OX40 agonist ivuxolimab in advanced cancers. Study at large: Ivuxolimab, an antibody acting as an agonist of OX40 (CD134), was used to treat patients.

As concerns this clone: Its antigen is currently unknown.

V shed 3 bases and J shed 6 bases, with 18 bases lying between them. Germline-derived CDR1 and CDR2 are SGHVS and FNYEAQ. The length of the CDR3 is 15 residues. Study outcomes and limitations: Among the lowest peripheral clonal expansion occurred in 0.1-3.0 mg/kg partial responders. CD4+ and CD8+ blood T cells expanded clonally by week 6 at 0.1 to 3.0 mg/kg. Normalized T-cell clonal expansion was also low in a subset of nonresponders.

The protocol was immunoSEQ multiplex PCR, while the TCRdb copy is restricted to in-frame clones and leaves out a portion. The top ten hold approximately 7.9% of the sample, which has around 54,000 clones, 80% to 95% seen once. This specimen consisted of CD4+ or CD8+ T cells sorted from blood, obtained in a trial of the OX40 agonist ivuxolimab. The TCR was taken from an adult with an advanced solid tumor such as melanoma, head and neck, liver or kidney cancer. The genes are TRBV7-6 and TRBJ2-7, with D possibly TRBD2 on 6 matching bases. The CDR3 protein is CASSFGSLVTSEQYF. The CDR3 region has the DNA TGTGCCAGCAGCTTCGGGAGCCTCGTCACCTCCGAGCAGTACTTC.